This T cell receptor beta chain was found in a study of CD8 T cells in ankylosing spondylitis. TCRdb recomputed calls from the 5' RACE reads with MiXCR, one row per CDR3 protein. Found here are more than 150,000 distinct CDR3 sequences, 18% of them singletons; the top ten hold 4.3%. The trim removed 4 bases at V and 2 bases at J, leaving 4 bases unmatched. CDR3 length: 14 residues. In germline, CDR1 is DFQATT, CDR2 SNEGSKA (reference sequence). The chain uses TRBV20-1 and TRBJ2-1; TRBD2 aligns across 8 bases. Material for sequencing was blood, either unsorted or a sorted T cell fraction (not recorded which). This sequence originates from a male donor aged 5 to 29 with ankylosing spondylitis or in good health (not recorded which). The CDR3 sequence is CSAIAGLPYNEQFF. For the CDR3, the DNA is TGCAGTGCTATAGCGGGACTACCCTACAATGAGCAGTTCTTC.